Below, 31 T cell receptor beta chains from the same sample are listed, as sequenced in a study of T cell responses to AZD1222 COVID-19 vaccine. Assay used: immunoSEQ multiplex PCR; TCRdb lists only in-frame clones, some missing. Here the sample spans about 53,000 clones, 84% being singletons. The sequences come from peripheral blood, collected on day 0 of AZD1222 vaccination. Receptors originate from an adult in good health.

The V gene is TRBV14, the J gene TRBJ1-2; no firm D call. The CDR3 has 16 amino acids. Looked up from germline, CDR1 is SGHDN and CDR2 is FVKESK. V was cut by 0 bases and J by 1 base, with 12 bases left in between. CDR3: CASSQDAGWINYGYTF. The CDR3 bases are TGTGCCAGCAGCCAAGACGCAGGTTGGATTAACTATGGCTACACCTTC.

The table lists this clone with a few counts. This chain links TRBV28 with TRBJ2-7, with D perhaps TRBD1 (5 bases). The length of the CDR3 is 13 residues. The germline gives CDR1 MDHEN, CDR2 SYDVKM. Deletions cut 3 bases from V and 6 bases from J, with 12 bases between. This chain's CDR3 is CASSFQGFAEQYF. In DNA, the CDR3 is TGTGCCAGCAGTTTTCAGGGATTTGCCGAGCAGTACTTC.

In this sample, this clone turned up a few times. The CDR3 sequence is CASSPGHNEQYF. DNA of the CDR3: TGTGCCAGCAGCCCGGGACATAACGAGCAGTACTTC. This rearrangement joins TRBV7-9 to TRBJ2-7, with D possibly matching TRBD1 (6 bases). Germline V CDR1 and CDR2: SEHNR, FQNEAQ (reference sequence). V dropped 5 bases and J dropped 5 bases, with 10 bases sitting between them. The CDR3 contains 12 residues.

The V gene is TRBV20-1, the J gene TRBJ1-2; unclear D gene. Germline V lookup: CDR1 DFQATT, CDR2 SNEGSKA (reference sequence). The CDR3 spans 15 residues. V lost 3 bases and J lost 6, with 20 bases in between. The CDR3 loop reads CSASGGRPPTDGYTF. As DNA, the CDR3 is TGCAGTGCTAGTGGCGGGCGGCCTCCGACGGATGGCTACACCTTC.

This sequence joins TRBV7-3 and TRBJ2-2, with D perhaps TRBD1 (5 bases). CDR1 is SGHTA and CDR2 is FQGTGA in the germline V gene. CDR3 size: 14 residues. Trimming shortened V by 2 bases and J by 5 bases, and 9 bases separated the two germline ends. For the CDR3, the DNA is TGTGCCAGCAGCTTAGCTCAGGGAACCGGGGAGCTGTTTTTT. Protein sequence: CASSLAQGTGELFF.

The chain combines TRBV7-2 with TRBJ2-1; the D gene is possibly TRBD2 (5 bases). Germline CDR1 reads SGHTA; CDR2 reads FQGNSA. Trimming removed 5 bases at V and 9 bases at J, with 8 bases between. This CDR3 spans 11 amino acids. The CDR3: CASSPRAEQFF. DNA of the CDR3: TGTGCCAGCAGCCCGAGGGCTGAGCAGTTCTTC.

The chain carries TRBV2 and TRBJ2-5; unclear D gene. Trimming cost V 5 bases and J 2 bases, with 12 bases left between them. The germline V gene has CDR1 SNHLY and CDR2 FYNNEI. This CDR3 contains 14 residues. The DNA for the CDR3 is TGTGCCAGCAGTCAGGAAAGATTACAAGAGACCCAGTACTTC. Amino acid sequence: CASSQERLQETQYF. Variable domain in full (rest from reference TRBV2 and TRBJ2-5): EPEVTQTPSHQVTQMGQEVILRCVPISNHLYFYWYRQILGQKVEFLVSFYNNEISEKSEIFDDQFSVERPDGSNFTLKIRSTKLEDSAMYFCASSQERLQETQYFGPGTRLLVL.

This chain's CDR3 is CARKGLAMSYEQYF. The CDR3 bases are TGTGCCAGGAAGGGACTAGCGATGTCCTACGAGCAGTACTTC. The genes are TRBV27 and TRBJ2-7; 10 nucleotides line up with TRBD2. Trimming cost V 9 bases and J 1 base; bases outside gene matches: 6. This CDR3 has 14 amino acids. CDR1 and CDR2 (germline): MNHEY, SMNVEV (reference sequence).

The chain links TRBV7-9 to TRBJ2-7; D is ambiguous. The CDR3 runs 15 residues. Germline V gives CDR1 SEHNR, CDR2 FQNEAQ (reference sequence). With 5 bases removed from V and 1 base from J, the gap between germline ends came to 15 bases. DNA for the CDR3: TGTGCCAGCAGCCCTAGGGTGGGCAGGTCCTACGAGCAGTACTTC. This codes for CASSPRVGRSYEQYF.

The chain links TRBV6-4 to TRBJ2-3; TRBD1 aligns across 9 bases. The CDR3 length is 15 residues. From germline, CDR1 is MRHNA and CDR2 SNTAGT. V was pared by 6 bases and J by 4 bases, with 8 bases of the junction left unmatched. CDR3 in amino acids: CASRGRTGVADTQYF. CDR3 sequence (DNA): TGTGCCAGCAGGGGACGGACAGGGGTGGCAGATACGCAGTATTTT.

This chain links TRBV19 with TRBJ1-4; 11 nucleotides line up with TRBD1. CDR1 and CDR2 (germline): LNHDA, SQIVND (reference sequence). The CDR3 totals 16 residues. With V trimmed by 4 bases and J by 5 bases, 6 bases remained unmatched. Here the CDR3 reads CASSTGTGGMNEKLFF. The DNA of the CDR3 is TGTGCCAGTAGTACCGGGACAGGGGGTATGAATGAAAAACTGTTTTTT.

J is TRBJ2-7 and V is TRBV5-1, with a weak D call TRBD1 (6 bases). CDR1 is SGHRS, CDR2 YFSETQ, per germline. CDR3 length: 14 amino acids. Trimming pared 2 bases from V and 2 bases from J, leaving 11 bases between. CDR3 DNA: TGCGCCAGCAGCTTAGGGACACTCACCTACGAGCAGTACTTC. Protein: CASSLGTLTYEQYF.

The V call is TRBV5-4, the J call TRBJ2-7; 9 bases are a match to TRBD2. The ends lost 4 bases at V and 6 bases at J; junction bases unmatched: 14. This CDR3 has 16 amino acids. Germline loops: CDR1 SGHNT, CDR2 YYREEE (reference sequence). The CDR3 nucleotides read TGTGCCAGCAGCCCCTCGGCAAGCGGGAGGTCGGCCGAGCAGTACTTC. It translates to CASSPSASGRSAEQYF.

The chain combines TRBV27 with TRBJ2-2; D perhaps matches TRBD1 (5 bases). Germline-derived CDR1 and CDR2 are MNHEY and SMNVEV (reference sequence). V lost 3 bases, J lost 0 bases, and 17 bases lay in between. The CDR3 consists of 18 residues. This chain's CDR3 is CASSFRVRLPANTGELFF. As DNA, the CDR3 is TGTGCCAGCAGTTTCAGGGTTCGACTCCCCGCGAACACCGGGGAGCTGTTTTTT.

The chain carries TRBV11-3 and TRBJ2-7; D is unresolved. The ends were cut back, 1 base at V and 0 bases at J, with 7 bases in the middle. This CDR3 has 14 residues. Germline assignment: CDR1 SGHNT and CDR2 YENEEA. CDR3 nucleotides: TGTGCCAGCAGCTTAGTGGCCGACTCCTACGAGCAGTACTTC. Encoded protein: CASSLVADSYEQYF.

This clone is categorized as medium-sized (0.01 to 0.1%). The chain links TRBV4-2 to TRBJ1-6; the match to TRBD1 covers 7 bases. The CDR3 is 15 residues long. Germline lookup yields CDR1 LGHNA and CDR2 YNFKEQ. Trimming took 4 bases from V and 7 from J; bases not matched to a gene: 7. CDR3 DNA sequence: TGTGCCAGCAGCCGCAACAGGGGTGACAATTCACCCCTCCACTTT. Amino acids: CASSRNRGDNSPLHF.

The chain joins TRBV30 to TRBJ2-2; 7 bases align to TRBD2. The J segment lost 6 bases and the V segment lost 4 bases, leaving 8 bases of the junction unmatched. The V gene's germline CDR1 is GTSNPN and CDR2 SVGIG (reference sequence). This CDR3 has 14 residues. The CDR3 DNA is TGTGCCTGGAATAAGGGAGGGGTGTCCGGGGAGCTGTTTTTT. It codes for CAWNKGGVSGELFF.

The chain uses TRBV19 and TRBJ1-5; D is undetermined. CDR1 is LNHDA, CDR2 SQIVND, per germline (reference sequence). The CDR3 loop spans 12 amino acids. Trimming took 3 bases from V and 1 from J, leaving 1 base between them. This chain's CDR3 is CASSISNQPQHF. As DNA, the CDR3 is TGTGCCAGTAGTATCAGCAATCAGCCCCAGCATTTT.

The chain recombines TRBV27 with TRBJ2-3; TRBD2 agrees at 9 bases. This CDR3 is 17 amino acids long. The V and J ends lost 8 bases and 4 bases, in that order; junction bases with no gene match: 16. The germline V gene encodes CDR1 MNHEY and CDR2 SMNVEV (reference sequence). The CDR3 DNA reads TGTGCCAGCCCTACCCCTTCGACTAGCGGCGGCGCAGATACGCAGTATTTT. Its protein product is CASPTPSTSGGADTQYF.

Here the CDR3 reads CASSYQGFGNQPQHF. Written as DNA, the CDR3 is TGTGCCAGCAGTTATCAGGGCTTTGGCAATCAGCCCCAGCATTTT. The J gene is TRBJ1-5, the V gene TRBV6-5; TRBD1 might be the D (5 bases). Germline-derived CDR1 and CDR2 are MNHEY and SVGAGI. The CDR3 is made up of 15 amino acids. The germline V and J ends were trimmed by 3 bases and 2 bases, with 11 bases remaining between them.

This sequence joins TRBV28 and TRBJ2-7; perhaps TRBD2 as D (6 bases). The germline gives CDR1 MDHEN, CDR2 SYDVKM. Trimming took off 2 bases at V and 3 bases at J, with 14 bases between the two ends. The CDR3 spans 15 residues. The CDR3 is CASSLPTAGGYEQYF. The CDR3 coding sequence is TGTGCCAGCAGTTTACCGACCGCCGGGGGCTACGAGCAGTACTTC.

The chain uses TRBV6-2 or TRBV6-3 and TRBJ2-7; no clear D gene. Looked up from germline, CDR1 is MNHEY and CDR2 is SVGEGT. This CDR3 spans 12 amino acids. Trimming removed 5 bases from V and 2 bases from J, with 7 bases in between. In DNA, the CDR3 is TGTGCCAGCAGTACCCACCCCTACGAGCAGTACTTC. Its translation is CASSTHPYEQYF.

This clone was counted once. The chain combines TRBV30 with TRBJ2-2; D is uncertain. CDR1 is GTSNPN and CDR2 is SVGIG in the germline V gene (reference sequence). Trimming removed 1 base at V and 5 bases at J, with 8 bases between. The CDR3 runs 13 residues. The CDR3: CAWSASYTGELFF. The CDR3 DNA reads as TGTGCCTGGAGTGCCTCTTATACCGGGGAGCTGTTTTTT.

The CDR3 spells CASSLGTGFNQPQHF. The CDR3 coding sequence is TGTGCCAGCAGCCTCGGGACAGGTTTCAATCAGCCCCAGCATTTT. The genes are TRBV7-2 and TRBJ1-5; 8 bases are a match to TRBD1. Germline loops: CDR1 SGHTA, CDR2 FQGNSA. This CDR3 region has 15 residues. Losses at the gene ends were 5 bases for V and 3 bases for J; bases not matched to a gene: 6.

In DNA form, the CDR3 reads TGTGCCTGGATTTCAGGGGGGTACTATAGCGCTGAAGCTTTCTTT. Its protein product is CAWISGGYYSAEAFF. The chain is built from TRBV30 and TRBJ1-1; 7 bases are shared with TRBD1. V was pared by 4 bases and J by 6 bases, with 14 bases of the junction left unmatched. The CDR3 runs 15 residues. CDR1 is GTSNPN, CDR2 SVGIG, per germline (reference sequence).

V and J are TRBV7-2 and TRBJ1-4; possibly TRBD1 for D (5 bases). CDR1 SGHTA and CDR2 FQGNSA come from the germline V gene. V was clipped by 6 bases and J by 0 bases, with 11 bases between them. CDR3 size: 15 residues. CDR3 in amino acids: CASRLGPATNEKLFF. In DNA, the CDR3 is TGTGCCAGCAGACTGGGACCTGCAACTAATGAAAAACTGTTTTTT.

As DNA, the CDR3 is TGTGCCAGAACTGGGGGACGGGACCATAATTCACCCCTCCACTTT. It is translated as CARTGGRDHNSPLHF. The V call is TRBV21-1, the J call TRBJ1-6. TRBV21-1 is recorded as a pseudogene. The CDR3 is 15 residues long.

The chain carries TRBV6-5 and TRBJ2-1; 7 bases agree with TRBD1. Germline lookup yields CDR1 MNHEY and CDR2 SVGAGI. This CDR3 is 14 amino acids long. With 8 bases clipped from V and 1 base from J, the junction kept 5 bases outside the gene matches. Here the CDR3 DNA reads TGTGCCAGCGGACCAGGGGGTTCCTACAATGAGCAGTTCTTC. The encoded protein is CASGPGGSYNEQFF.

This clone showed up just once. The chain is built from TRBV28 and TRBJ1-1, with D perhaps matching TRBD1 (5 bases). The CDR3 is 16 residues long. Between the trimmed V and J ends, which lost 5 bases and 5 bases, there was a span of 21 bases. In germline, CDR1 is MDHEN, CDR2 SYDVKM. The CDR3 region is CASSPPAGPPSTEAFF. The CDR3 bases are TGTGCCAGCAGTCCCCCTGCGGGACCCCCGAGTACTGAAGCTTTCTTT.

The rearrangement uses TRBV30 and TRBJ1-5, with 7 bases identical to TRBD1. V lost 0 bases and J lost 5; bases outside the gene matches: 10. CDR1 and CDR2 from the germline V gene are GTSNPN and SVGIG (reference sequence). The CDR3 covers 16 residues. The CDR3 sequence: CAWSVGLTGSHQPQHF. For the CDR3, the DNA is TGTGCCTGGAGTGTAGGGTTGACAGGGTCCCATCAGCCCCAGCATTTT.

CDR3 residues: CASSGRGQGPYGYTF. CDR3 in DNA: TGTGCCAGCAGCGGACGGGGGCAGGGCCCCTATGGCTACACCTTC. The chain is built from TRBV27 and TRBJ1-2; the D gene is possibly TRBD1 (6 bases). V lost 6 bases to trimming and J lost 4 bases, with 18 bases between them. From germline, CDR1 is MNHEY and CDR2 SMNVEV (reference sequence). The CDR3 has 15 amino acids.